This TCR beta chain comes out of a study of PD-1 blockade in classical Hodgkin lymphoma. Study results and caveats: Still unresolved is the cause of the repertoire differences, which may be disease activity or prior therapy. Lower baseline TCR diversity was reported for newly diagnosed patients than for healthy donors. Complete responders matched newly diagnosed patients in baseline diversity.

Germline CDR1 is SNHLY and CDR2 is FYNNEI. Deletions cut 5 bases from V and 0 bases from J, with 11 bases between. CDR3 size: 15 residues. Regarding this clone: The antigen is unknown.

With no exception, relapse followed autologous stem cell transplantation in all patients, and brentuximab vedotin exposure varied. Produced via immunoSEQ multiplex PCR; TCRdb's table is partial and in-frame only. There are some 39,000 clones in the sample; almost 90% occur only once, and roughly a tenth lies in the top ten. The TCR comes from a human donor with classical Hodgkin lymphoma. The J gene is TRBJ2-1, the V gene TRBV2; D might be TRBD2 (6 bases). Sequenced material: peripheral blood mononuclear cells (PBMCs), taken at baseline. CDR3 region: CASSLADFSYNEQFF. The DNA of the CDR3 is TGTGCCAGCAGTTTAGCGGACTTCTCCTACAATGAGCAGTTCTTC. Full variable domain (missing parts from reference TRBV2 and TRBJ2-1): EPEVTQTPSHQVTQMGQEVILRCVPISNHLYFYWYRQILGQKVEFLVSFYNNEISEKSEIFDDQFSVERPDGSNFTLKIRSTKLEDSAMYFCASSLADFSYNEQFFGPGTRLTVL.